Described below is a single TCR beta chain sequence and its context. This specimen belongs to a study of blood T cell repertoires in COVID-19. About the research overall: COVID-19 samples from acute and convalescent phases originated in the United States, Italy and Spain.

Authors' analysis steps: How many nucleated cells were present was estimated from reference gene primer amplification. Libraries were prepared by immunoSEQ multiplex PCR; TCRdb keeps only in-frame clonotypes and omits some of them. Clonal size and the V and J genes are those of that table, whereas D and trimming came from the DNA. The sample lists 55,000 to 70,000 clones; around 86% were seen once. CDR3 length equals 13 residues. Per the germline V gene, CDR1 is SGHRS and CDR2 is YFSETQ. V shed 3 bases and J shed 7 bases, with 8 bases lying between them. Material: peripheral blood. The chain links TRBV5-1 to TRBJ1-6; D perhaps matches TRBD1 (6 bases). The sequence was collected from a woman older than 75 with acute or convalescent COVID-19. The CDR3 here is CASSSGQNSPLHF. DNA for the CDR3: TGCGCCAGCAGCTCCGGACAGAATTCACCCCTCCACTTT.